The T cell receptor beta chain described here comes from a study of blood T cell repertoires in COVID-19. Study details: Samples came from the United States, Italy and Spain, spanning acute and convalescent COVID-19. Nucleic acid was either cDNA or gDNA, and it came from T cells, B-cell-depleted T cells, or PBMCs.

Study processing details: Amplification with reference gene primers provided the estimates of nucleated cell counts. Sequenced by immunoSEQ multiplex PCR; TCRdb stores in-frame clones only, minus some. The V and J calls and clone size come from that table; D and trimming were worked out from the DNA. The profile shows fewer than 150,000 clones, around 81% of them singletons. Germline V gives CDR1 MDHEN, CDR2 SYDVKM. Trimming took 5 bases from V and 1 from J, leaving 11 bases between them. The CDR3 is 15 residues long. The chain employs TRBV28 and TRBJ2-2; D is undetermined. Sequenced sample: peripheral blood. The TCR originated in a human donor in a cohort sampled during active COVID-19. The CDR3: CASSTITVNTGELFF. In nucleotides, the CDR3 is TGTGCCAGCAGTACAATCACAGTGAACACCGGGGAGCTGTTTTTT. Drawing the rest from reference TRBV28 and TRBJ2-2, the complete variable domain is DVKVTQSSRYLVKRTGEKVFLECVQDMDHENMFWYRQDPGLGLRLIYFSYDVKMKEKGDIPEGYSVSREKKERFSLILESASTNQTSMYLCASSTITVNTGELFFGEGSRLTVL.